The next 5 T cell receptor beta chains were all read from a single sample in a study of T cell repertoires in cytomegalovirus infection. TCRdb recomputed calls from the reads with MiXCR, one row per CDR3 protein. The data hold 550,000 to 850,000 distinct CDR3 sequences, with around a third observed a single time. Their cognate antigens are unknown. Sequences were derived from cultured PBMCs, sampled from culture after CMV antigen stimulation. The receptors originated from a human donor in good health (CMV status not recorded). Some clones in this sample may be carry-over from other donors' samples.

This clonotype occurred a few times. The chain joins TRBV7-2 to TRBJ2-7; D uncertain. In germline, CDR1 is SGHTA, CDR2 FQGNSA. Trimming took 3 bases from V and 2 from J, leaving 14 bases between them. The CDR3 is made up of 15 amino acids. CDR3 amino acids: CASSLGSIETYEQYF. The CDR3 nucleotides read TGTGCCAGCAGCTTGGGCTCCATAGAGACCTACGAGCAGTACTTC.

This clonotype was seen more than once but under ten times. The chain uses TRBV6-2 or TRBV6-3 and TRBJ2-7; 7 bases match TRBD2. This CDR3 is built from 14 residues. Germline lookup yields CDR1 MNHEY and CDR2 SVGEGT. J was trimmed by 3 bases and V by 5 bases; bases with no gene match: 7. The CDR3 nucleotides are TGTGCCAGCAGTATCCCGGGACTAATCTACGAGCAGTACTTC. Encoded protein: CASSIPGLIYEQYF.

The sample holds many counts of this clonotype. This chain uses TRBV7-2 with TRBJ1-2, with 7 bases identical to TRBD1. The V segment lost 4 bases and the J segment 14 bases; nucleotides outside the gene matches: 13. From germline, CDR1 is SGHTA and CDR2 FQGNSA. CDR3 length equals 13 residues. CDR3 protein: CASSSNSQGLETF. In DNA, the CDR3 is TGTGCCAGCAGCTCCAATTCACAGGGGCTTGAGACCTTC.

In this sample, this clonotype turned up a few times. This chain uses TRBV20-1 with TRBJ1-6; 7 bases are a match to TRBD1. Germline CDR1 is DFQATT and CDR2 is SNEGSKA (reference sequence). This CDR3 is 19 amino acids long. Trimming took 4 bases from V and 1 from J; bases not matched to a gene: 16. CDR3 nucleotides: TGCAGTGCTAACTCACCTCGCGCAGGGGGGCTATCCTATAATTCACCCCTCCACTTT. This translates into CSANSPRAGGLSYNSPLHF.

This clonotype was seen a handful of times. The V call is TRBV7-6, the J call TRBJ2-3; 16 positions agree with TRBD2. The CDR3 consists of 21 residues. J was trimmed by 5 bases and V by 5 bases; bases with no gene match: 19. CDR1 and CDR2 from the germline V gene are SGHVS and FNYEAQ. CDR3 loop: CASSPGTSGGAPFFGVDTQYF. CDR3 DNA sequence: TGTGCCAGCAGCCCCGGGACTAGCGGGGGGGCGCCTTTCTTCGGGGTAGATACGCAGTATTTT.